What follows are 17 T cell receptor beta chains derived from one specimen sequenced in a study of T-cell reconstitution after alpha-beta-depleted transplantation in children. The TCRbeta library was prepared with unique molecular identifiers. TCRdb fed the PCR reads into MiXCR, producing one record per CDR3 protein. The sample lists some 840,000 distinct CDR3 sequences, less than 20% occurring once. Source: PBMCs, mostly from graft donor cells, taken 360 days after TCRalphabeta/CD19-depleted stem cell transplant. Receptor source: a male patient aged 10-17 years who had a stem cell transplant for acute lymphoblastic leukemia, so the T cells may come from the graft donor.

This clonotype occurred a few times. The chain employs TRBV4-2 and TRBJ2-7; the D is unclear. The CDR3 extends over 17 amino acids. Trimming took 0 bases from V and 3 from J, leaving 18 bases between them. The germline gives CDR1 LGHNA, CDR2 YNFKEQ. The CDR3 region is CASSQDANGVELYEQYF. The DNA of the CDR3 is TGTGCCAGCAGCCAAGATGCCAATGGAGTGGAGCTCTACGAGCAGTACTTC.

This clonotype was recorded a few times. The chain links TRBV29-1 to TRBJ1-2; D not certain. Trimming cost V 4 bases and J 5 bases, with 20 bases left between them. CDR3 length: 15 amino acids. CDR1 is SQVTM and CDR2 is ANQGSEA in the germline V gene. CDR3 coding DNA: TGCAGCGTTGCCCCCCGGGCGAGTCTAGCTTATGGCTACACCTTC. It specifies CSVAPRASLAYGYTF.

This sequence joins TRBV9 and TRBJ2-1; 7 bases map to TRBD2. Germline CDR1 SGDLS, CDR2 YYNGEE. The length of the CDR3 is 16 residues. V lost 4 bases, J lost 7 bases, and 14 bases stayed unmatched. The CDR3 spells CASSPEGGAPVNEQFF. The CDR3 nucleotides read TGTGCCAGCAGCCCCGAGGGAGGGGCGCCGGTTAATGAGCAGTTCTTC.

The rearrangement uses TRBV27 and TRBJ2-1, with D possibly being TRBD2 (5 bases). Germline lookup yields CDR1 MNHEY and CDR2 SMNVEV (reference sequence). V was clipped by 10 bases and J by 6 bases, with 16 bases between them. This CDR3 is 13 amino acids long. The CDR3 DNA sequence: TGTGCCACCAAGAAAACTAGGACCAATGAGCAGTTCTTC. This sequence encodes CATKKTRTNEQFF.

The chain is built from TRBV5-1 and TRBJ1-1; D is perhaps TRBD1 (6 bases). This CDR3 spans 14 amino acids. CDR1 and CDR2 (germline): SGHRS, YFSETQ. The ends were cut back, 2 bases at V and 6 bases at J, with 14 bases in the middle. The CDR3, as DNA: TGCGCCAGCAGCTTAACGACCAGGGGCGCTGAAGCTTTCTTT. The encoded protein is CASSLTTRGAEAFF.

This clonotype has more than one count but fewer than ten. The chain combines TRBV20-1 with TRBJ1-2; no clear D. V was clipped by 3 bases and J by 0 bases, with 17 bases between them. In germline, CDR1 is DFQATT, CDR2 SNEGSKA (reference sequence). The CDR3 has 16 amino acids. CDR3 DNA sequence: TGCAGTGCTAGCCGGCAGGTCCTTCGAGCTAACTATGGCTACACCTTC. Translation: CSASRQVLRANYGYTF.

This clonotype was observed a handful of times. V and J are TRBV5-1 and TRBJ2-5; D tentatively reads TRBD1 or TRBD2 (5 bases each). CDR1 SGHRS and CDR2 YFSETQ come from the germline V gene. Trimming shortened V by 0 bases and J by 2 bases, and 14 bases separated the two germline ends. CDR3 length equals 16 residues. CDR3 nucleotide sequence: TGCGCCAGCAGCTTGGTGAGCGGCGACAGACAAGAGACCCAGTACTTC. This gives the protein CASSLVSGDRQETQYF. The complete variable domain, with remaining parts taken from reference TRBV5-1 and TRBJ2-5, reads KAGVTQTPRYLIKTRGQQVTLSCSPISGHRSVSWYQQTPGQGLQFLFEYFSETQRNKGNFPGRFSGRQFSNSRSEMNVSTLELGDSALYLCASSLVSGDRQETQYFGPGTRLLVL.

This clonotype was counted only a few times. The J gene is TRBJ2-1, the V gene TRBV18; 8 nucleotides line up with TRBD2. Germline trimming cut 1 base from V and 9 bases from J; bases unmatched to any gene: 8. The CDR3 contains 15 residues. Germline V gene data show CDR1 as KGHSH and CDR2 as LQKENI. CDR3 bases: TGTGCCAGCTCACCACAAACGGGACTAGAGATTGAGCAGTTCTTC. Its protein is CASSPQTGLEIEQFF.

This chain connects TRBV28 to TRBJ2-7; D unclear. Looked up from germline, CDR1 is MDHEN and CDR2 is SYDVKM. Between the trimmed V and J ends, which lost 5 bases and 1 base, there was a span of 6 bases. This CDR3 contains 12 residues. The CDR3, as DNA: TGTGCCAGCAGTAAAGTTTCCTACGAGCAGTACTTC. Amino acids: CASSKVSYEQYF.

This clonotype was seen a handful of times. For the CDR3, the DNA is TGCAGCGTTGTCGGCAGGGATTTAACAGATACGCAGTATTTT. Translating gives CSVVGRDLTDTQYF. The chain recombines TRBV29-1 with TRBJ2-3, with a weak D call TRBD1 (5 bases). Germline lookup yields CDR1 SQVTM and CDR2 ANQGSEA. The V end lost 4 bases, the J end lost 3 bases, and 14 bases lay between the germline ends. The CDR3 consists of 14 residues.

The rearrangement uses TRBV20-1 and TRBJ2-2; TRBD1 aligns across 10 bases. CDR1 is DFQATT, CDR2 SNEGSKA, per germline (reference sequence). The CDR3 totals 15 residues. Trimming at V came to 6 bases and at J to 2 bases, leaving 6 bases not matched to a gene. As DNA, the CDR3 is TGCAGTGCGAACGACAGGGGGCAAAACACCGGGGAGCTGTTTTTT. Its protein is CSANDRGQNTGELFF.

In its sample, this clonotype was seen a few times. V and J are TRBV10-3 and TRBJ1-2; D call uncertain. Per germline, CDR1 ENHRY and CDR2 SYGVKD. CDR3 length: 11 residues. V was pared by 6 bases and J by 2 bases, with 4 bases between. The CDR3 DNA follows: TGTGCCATCAGGACCAACTATGGCTACACCTTC. Its protein product is CAIRTNYGYTF.

This sequence joins TRBV5-4 and TRBJ2-5; D might be TRBD2 (6 bases). This CDR3 comprises 16 residues. Looked up from germline, CDR1 is SGHNT and CDR2 is YYREEE (reference sequence). Trimming left V 3 bases short and J 2 bases short, with 17 bases between. DNA of the CDR3: TGTGCCAGCAGCTCCGGGATTAGCGGATTTCAAGAGACCCAGTACTTC. As protein: CASSSGISGFQETQYF.

This clonotype has more than one count but fewer than ten. The CDR3 nucleotides read TGTGCCACCAGCAGAGCGGGTTTGCGGGAGGGCCTCTTAGGGTATGAGCAGTTCTTC. It codes for CATSRAGLREGLLGYEQFF. This chain joins TRBV15 and TRBJ2-1; 9 nucleotides agree with TRBD2. With 1 base clipped from V and 8 bases from J, the junction kept 18 bases outside the gene matches. Per germline, CDR1 LNHNV and CDR2 YYDKDF (reference sequence). This CDR3 is built from 19 residues. The full variable domain, rest sourced from reference TRBV15 and TRBJ2-1, is DAMVIQNPRYQVTQFGKPVTLSCSQTLNHNVMYWYQQKSSQAPKLLFHYYDKDFNNEADTPDNFQSRRPNTSFCFLDIRSPGLGDTAMYLCATSRAGLREGLLGYEQFFGPGTRLTVL.

This clonotype was detected only a few times. This rearrangement joins TRBV12-3 or TRBV12-4 to TRBJ2-5, with 8 bases matching TRBD2. V lost 4 bases and J lost 5; bases outside the gene matches: 15. The CDR3 length is 17 residues. The CDR3 nucleotides are TGTGCCAGCAGTTGGGGCCGTGGGGCGGGAGGCCGGGAGACCCAGTACTTC. Protein sequence: CASSWGRGAGGRETQYF.

The J gene is TRBJ1-3, the V gene TRBV18; D not certain. This CDR3 is 15 amino acids long. CDR1 and CDR2 (germline): KGHSH, LQKENI. V lost 1 base, J lost 4 bases, and 11 bases lay in between. CDR3 sequence (DNA): TGTGCCAGCTCACCACGGACGGTACACGGAAACACCATATATTTT. This gives the protein CASSPRTVHGNTIYF. The whole variable domain, remainder taken from reference TRBV18 and TRBJ1-3, is NAGVMQNPRHLVRRRGQEARLRCSPMKGHSHVYWYRQLPEEGLKFMVYLQKENIIDESGMPKERFSAEFPKEGPSILRIQQVVRGDSAAYFCASSPRTVHGNTIYFGEGSWLTVV.

In this sample, this clonotype turned up a few times. V is TRBV5-4 and J is TRBJ2-2; D is possibly TRBD2 (5 bases). Per germline, CDR1 SGHNT and CDR2 YYREEE (reference sequence). The V end lost 4 bases, the J end lost 1 base, and 17 bases lay between the germline ends. The CDR3 length is 17 residues. The CDR3 DNA reads as TGTGCCAGCAGCGCCCTTTTTGGTGCGGGGAACACCGGGGAGCTGTTTTTT. Protein sequence: CASSALFGAGNTGELFF.